The TCR beta chain described here comes from a study of cytotoxic CD8 clonotypes in ibrutinib-treated CLL. Study background: In all, more than ten patients were relapsed/refractory, some 14 were treatment-naive and approximately 17 were IGHV unmutated.

Whole-study findings and limits: Clonality went up at the time of ibrutinib response, stayed stable in sustained remission, and later dropped back toward its baseline level at progression. Clonality at baseline surpassed age-matched healthy donors and tracked circulating CD8+ T-cell counts.

V lost 2 bases to trimming and J lost 6 bases, with 5 bases between them. Germline CDR1 is SGDLS and CDR2 is YYNGEE. There are 11 residues in the CDR3. This clone was observed a handful of times. Antigen: not known. The data were produced by immunoSEQ multiplex PCR, yet TCRdb's version contains in-frame clones alone and is incomplete. The sample shows some 200,000 clones, around 75% of them seen only once. Sequences were derived from PBMCs, sampled after 12 months of ibrutinib treatment. The receptor was derived from a human donor with chronic lymphocytic leukemia. The chain carries TRBV9 and TRBJ1-2; D is ambiguous. CDR3 sequence (DNA): TGTGCCAGCAGCGTCCCTCATGGCTACACCTTC. Its protein is CASSVPHGYTF.